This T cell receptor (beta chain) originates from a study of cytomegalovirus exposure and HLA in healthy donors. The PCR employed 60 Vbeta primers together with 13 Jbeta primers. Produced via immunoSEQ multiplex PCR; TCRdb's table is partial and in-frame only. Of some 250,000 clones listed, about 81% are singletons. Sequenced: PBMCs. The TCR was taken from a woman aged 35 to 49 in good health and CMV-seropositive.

CDR3 coding DNA: TGTGCCAGCAGCCCTCTAGCGGGGAGCTCCTACAATGAGCAGTTCTTC. Translating gives CASSPLAGSSYNEQFF. The chain combines TRBV9 with TRBJ2-1; 9 bases are shared with TRBD2. The CDR3 is 16 amino acids. The V gene's germline CDR1 is SGDLS and CDR2 YYNGEE. V shed 4 bases and J 0 bases; nucleotides not matched to a gene: 5.